This TCR beta chain was retrieved from a study of OX40 agonist ivuxolimab in advanced cancers. Study-level background: Patients were treated with intravenous ivuxolimab, dosed at 0.01 to 10 mg/kg and infused every 2 weeks. Dose-escalation patients had hepatocellular carcinoma, melanoma, renal cell or head and neck cancer.

It was autoimmune disease history or systemic immunosuppression that excluded patients. Drawing of blood for sampling happened at baseline, at cycle 4 day 1, and at cycle 7 day 1. The CDR3 runs to 15 residues. Germline V gene data show CDR1 as LNHDA and CDR2 as SQIVND (reference sequence). Germline trimming cut 3 bases from V and 4 bases from J; bases unmatched to any gene: 8. Sequencing used immunoSEQ multiplex PCR; TCRdb keeps in-frame clones, though not all of them. The sample lists 35,000 to 40,000 clones; under 90% were seen once. This TCR came from an adult with an advanced solid tumor such as melanoma, head and neck, liver or kidney cancer. The sequencing used CD4+ or CD8+ T cells sorted from blood, collected in a trial of the OX40 agonist ivuxolimab. The rearrangement links TRBV19 to TRBJ2-7; 8 bases are a match to TRBD1. The CDR3 loop reads CASSIKAGGWYEQYF. CDR3 in DNA: TGTGCCAGTAGTATTAAGGCAGGGGGCTGGTACGAGCAGTACTTC.